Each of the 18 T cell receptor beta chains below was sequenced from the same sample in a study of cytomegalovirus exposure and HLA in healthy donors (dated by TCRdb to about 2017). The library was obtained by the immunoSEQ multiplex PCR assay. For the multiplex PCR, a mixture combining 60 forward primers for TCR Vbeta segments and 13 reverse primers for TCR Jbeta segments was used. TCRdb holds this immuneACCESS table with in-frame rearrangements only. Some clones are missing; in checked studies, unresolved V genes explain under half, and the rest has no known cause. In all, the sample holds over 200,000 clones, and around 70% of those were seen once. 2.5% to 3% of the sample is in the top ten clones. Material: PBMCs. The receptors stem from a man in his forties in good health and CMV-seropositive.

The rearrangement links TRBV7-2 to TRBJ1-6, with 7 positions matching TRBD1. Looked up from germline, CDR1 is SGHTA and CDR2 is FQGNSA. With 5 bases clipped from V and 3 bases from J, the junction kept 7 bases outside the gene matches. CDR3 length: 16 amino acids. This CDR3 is CASSEEGQRYNSPLHF. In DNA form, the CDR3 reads TGTGCCAGCAGCGAAGAGGGACAGCGCTATAATTCACCCCTCCACTTT.

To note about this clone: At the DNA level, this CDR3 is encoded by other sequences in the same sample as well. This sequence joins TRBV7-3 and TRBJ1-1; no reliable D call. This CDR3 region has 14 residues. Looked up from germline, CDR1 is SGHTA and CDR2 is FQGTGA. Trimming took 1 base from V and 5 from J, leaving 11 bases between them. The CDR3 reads CASSLSGGQTEAFF. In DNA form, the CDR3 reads TGTGCCAGCAGCTTAAGCGGCGGGCAGACTGAAGCTTTCTTT. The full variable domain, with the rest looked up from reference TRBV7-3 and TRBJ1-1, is GAGVSQTPSNKVTEKGKYVELRCDPISGHTALYWYRQSLGQGPEFLIYFQGTGAADDSGLPNDRFFAVRPEGSVSTLKIQRTERGDSAVYLCASSLSGGQTEAFFGQGTRLTVV.

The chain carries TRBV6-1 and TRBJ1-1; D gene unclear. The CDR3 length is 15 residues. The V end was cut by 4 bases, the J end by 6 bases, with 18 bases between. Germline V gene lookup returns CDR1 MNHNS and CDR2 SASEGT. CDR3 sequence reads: CASSAFTIDRAEAFF. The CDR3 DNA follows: TGTGCCAGCAGTGCCTTCACGATAGATCGGGCTGAAGCTTTCTTT.

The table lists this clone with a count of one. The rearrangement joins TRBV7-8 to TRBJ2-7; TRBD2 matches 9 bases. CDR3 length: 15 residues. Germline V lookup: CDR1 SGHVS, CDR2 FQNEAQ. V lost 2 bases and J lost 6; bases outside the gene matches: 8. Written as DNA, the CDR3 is TGTGCCAGCAGCTTACTCGCGGGGGGGCTAGGCGAGCAGTACTTC. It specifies CASSLLAGGLGEQYF.

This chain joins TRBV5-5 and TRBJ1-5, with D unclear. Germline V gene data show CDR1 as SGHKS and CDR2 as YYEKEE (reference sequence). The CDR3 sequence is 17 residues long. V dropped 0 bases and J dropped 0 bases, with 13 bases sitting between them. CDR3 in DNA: TGTGCCAGCAGCTTGGGGTTTAGGCGGGATAGCAATCAGCCCCAGCATTTT. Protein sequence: CASSLGFRRDSNQPQHF.

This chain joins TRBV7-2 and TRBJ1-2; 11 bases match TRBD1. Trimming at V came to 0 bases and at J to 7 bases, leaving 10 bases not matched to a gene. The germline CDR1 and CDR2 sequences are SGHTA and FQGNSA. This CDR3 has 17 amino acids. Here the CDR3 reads CASSLAGLGQGAGGYTF. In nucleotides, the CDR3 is TGTGCCAGCAGCTTAGCGGGGCTAGGACAGGGGGCCGGTGGCTACACCTTC. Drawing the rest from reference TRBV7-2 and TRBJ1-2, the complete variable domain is GAGVSQSPSNKVTEKGKDVELRCDPISGHTALYWYRQSLGQGLEFLIYFQGNSAPDKSGLPSDRFSAERTGGSVSTLTIQRTQQEDSAVYLCASSLAGLGQGAGGYTFGSGTRLTVV.

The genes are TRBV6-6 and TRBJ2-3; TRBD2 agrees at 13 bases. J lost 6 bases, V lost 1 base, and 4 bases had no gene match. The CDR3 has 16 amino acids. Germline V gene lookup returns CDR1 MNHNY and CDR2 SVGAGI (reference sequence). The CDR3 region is CASSYFTSGGVDTQYF. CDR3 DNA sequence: TGTGCCAGCAGTTACTTTACTAGCGGGGGGGTGGATACGCAGTATTTT.

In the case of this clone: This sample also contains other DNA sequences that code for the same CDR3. The CDR3: CASSQEASTDTQYF. DNA of the CDR3: TGCGCCAGCAGCCAAGAGGCCTCCACAGATACGCAGTATTTT. The J gene is TRBJ2-3, the V gene TRBV4-1, with D hard to call. V lost 0 bases and J 2 bases, leaving 6 bases between the germline ends. This CDR3 has 14 amino acids. Germline V gene sequence: CDR1 MGHRA, CDR2 YSYEKL.

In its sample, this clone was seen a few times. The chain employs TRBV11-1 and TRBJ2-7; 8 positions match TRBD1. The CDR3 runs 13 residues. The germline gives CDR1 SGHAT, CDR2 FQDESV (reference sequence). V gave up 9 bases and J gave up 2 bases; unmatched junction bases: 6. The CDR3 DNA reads TGTGCCAGTTCGGGACAGGTAACCTACGAGCAGTACTTC. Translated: CASSGQVTYEQYF. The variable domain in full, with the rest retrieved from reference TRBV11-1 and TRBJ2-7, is EAEVAQSPRYKITEKSQAVAFWCDPISGHATLYWYRQILGQGPELLVQFQDESVVDDSQLPKDRFSAERLKGVDSTLKIQPAELGDSAMYLCASSGQVTYEQYFGPGTRLTVT.

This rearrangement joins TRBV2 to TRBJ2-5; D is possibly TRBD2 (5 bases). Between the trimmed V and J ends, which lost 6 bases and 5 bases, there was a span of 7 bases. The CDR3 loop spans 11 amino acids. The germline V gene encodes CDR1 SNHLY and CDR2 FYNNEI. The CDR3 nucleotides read TGTGCCAGCAGGAGGAGGGAGACCCAGTACTTC. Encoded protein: CASRRRETQYF.

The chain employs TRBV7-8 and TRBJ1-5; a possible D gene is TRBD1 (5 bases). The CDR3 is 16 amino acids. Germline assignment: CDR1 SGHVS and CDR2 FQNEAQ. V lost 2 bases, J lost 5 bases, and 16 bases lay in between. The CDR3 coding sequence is TGTGCCAGCAGCTTATTAGGGGCAGGGAAATATCAGCCCCAGCATTTT. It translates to CASSLLGAGKYQPQHF.

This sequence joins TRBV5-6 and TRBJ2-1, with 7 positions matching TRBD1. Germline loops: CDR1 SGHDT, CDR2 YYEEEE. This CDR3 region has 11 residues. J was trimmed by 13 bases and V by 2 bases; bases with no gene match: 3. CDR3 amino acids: CASSFDRAQFF. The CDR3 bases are TGTGCCAGCAGCTTCGACAGGGCACAGTTCTTC.

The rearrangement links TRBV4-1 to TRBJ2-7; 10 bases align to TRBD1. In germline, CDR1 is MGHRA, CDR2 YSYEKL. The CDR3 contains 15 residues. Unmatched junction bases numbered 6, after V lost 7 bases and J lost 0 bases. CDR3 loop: CASKPRDRGSYEQYF. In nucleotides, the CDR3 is TGCGCCAGCAAACCAAGGGACAGGGGCTCCTACGAGCAGTACTTC.

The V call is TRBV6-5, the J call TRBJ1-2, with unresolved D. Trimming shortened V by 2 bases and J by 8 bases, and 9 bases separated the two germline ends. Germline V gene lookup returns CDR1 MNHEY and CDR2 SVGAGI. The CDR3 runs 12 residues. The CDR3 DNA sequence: TGTGCCAGCAGTTACAAGGGAGGCGGCTACACCTTC. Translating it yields CASSYKGGGYTF.

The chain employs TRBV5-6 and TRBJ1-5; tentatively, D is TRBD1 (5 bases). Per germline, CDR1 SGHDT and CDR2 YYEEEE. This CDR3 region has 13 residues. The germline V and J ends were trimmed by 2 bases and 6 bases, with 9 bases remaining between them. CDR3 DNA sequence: TGTGCCAGCAGCTTCGGACAAAGTCAGCCCCAGCATTTT. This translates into CASSFGQSQPQHF.

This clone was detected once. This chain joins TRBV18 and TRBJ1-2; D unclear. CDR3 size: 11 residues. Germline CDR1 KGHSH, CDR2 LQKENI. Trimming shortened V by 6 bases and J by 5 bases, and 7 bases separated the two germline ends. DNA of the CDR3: TGTGCCAGCTCGGCAGAATATGGCTACACCTTC. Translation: CASSAEYGYTF.

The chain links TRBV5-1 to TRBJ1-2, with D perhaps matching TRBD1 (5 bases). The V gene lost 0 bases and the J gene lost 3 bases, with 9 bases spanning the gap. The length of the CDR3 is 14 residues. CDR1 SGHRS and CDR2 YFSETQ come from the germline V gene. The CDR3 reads CASSLGIGDYGYTF. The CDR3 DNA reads TGCGCCAGCAGCTTGGGGATAGGGGACTATGGCTACACCTTC.

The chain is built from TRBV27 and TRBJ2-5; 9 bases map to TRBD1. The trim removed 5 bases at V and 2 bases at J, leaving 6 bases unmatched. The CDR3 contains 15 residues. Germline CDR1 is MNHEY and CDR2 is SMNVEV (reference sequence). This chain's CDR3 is CASSPRTGAQETQYF. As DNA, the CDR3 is TGTGCCAGCAGTCCGCGGACAGGGGCTCAAGAGACCCAGTACTTC.